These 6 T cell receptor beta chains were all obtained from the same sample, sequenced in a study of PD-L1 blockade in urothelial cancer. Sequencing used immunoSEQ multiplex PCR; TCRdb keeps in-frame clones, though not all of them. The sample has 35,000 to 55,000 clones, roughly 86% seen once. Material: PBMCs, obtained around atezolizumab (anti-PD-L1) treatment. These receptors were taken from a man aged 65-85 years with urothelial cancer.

This CDR3 reads CAWSLDRGHGYTF. The DNA for the CDR3 is TGTGCCTGGAGTTTAGACAGGGGACATGGCTACACCTTC. The chain uses TRBV30 and TRBJ1-2, with 8 bases lining up with TRBD1. Unmatched junction bases numbered 5, after V lost 2 bases and J lost 6 bases. This CDR3 spans 13 amino acids. Per the germline V gene, CDR1 is GTSNPN and CDR2 is SVGIG (reference sequence).

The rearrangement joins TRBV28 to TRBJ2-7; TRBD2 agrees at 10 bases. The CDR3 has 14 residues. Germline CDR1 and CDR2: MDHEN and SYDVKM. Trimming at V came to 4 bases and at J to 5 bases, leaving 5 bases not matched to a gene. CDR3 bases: TGTGCCAGCAGTTCCAGCGGGAGGGCCAACGAGCAGTACTTC. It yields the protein CASSSSGRANEQYF.

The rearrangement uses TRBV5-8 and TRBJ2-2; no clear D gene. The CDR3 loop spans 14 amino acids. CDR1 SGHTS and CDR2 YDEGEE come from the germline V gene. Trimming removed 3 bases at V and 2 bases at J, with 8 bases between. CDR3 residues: CASSYRVNTGELFF. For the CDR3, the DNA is TGTGCCAGCAGCTACCGGGTCAACACCGGGGAGCTGTTTTTT.

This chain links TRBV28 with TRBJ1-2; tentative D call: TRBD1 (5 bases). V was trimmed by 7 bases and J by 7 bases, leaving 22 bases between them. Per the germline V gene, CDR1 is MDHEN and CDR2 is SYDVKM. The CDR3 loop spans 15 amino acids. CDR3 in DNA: TGTGCCAGCATCCGCTCCGGAGGGGCAGATGGTGGCTACACCTTC. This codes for CASIRSGGADGGYTF.

The CDR3 spells CASSQDRNSGNTIYF. The CDR3 DNA reads as TGCGCCAGCAGCCAAGACAGAAACTCTGGAAACACCATATATTTT. The chain has TRBV4-3 and TRBJ1-3; D gene uncertain. CDR3 length: 15 amino acids. Germline-derived CDR1 and CDR2 are LGHNA and YSLEER. V was trimmed by 0 bases and J by 0 bases, leaving 6 bases between them.

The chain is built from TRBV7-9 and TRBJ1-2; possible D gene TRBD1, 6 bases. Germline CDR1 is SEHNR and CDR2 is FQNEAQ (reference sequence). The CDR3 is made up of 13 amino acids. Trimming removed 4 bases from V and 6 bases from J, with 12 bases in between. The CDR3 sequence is CASSSQGLNGYTF. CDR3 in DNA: TGTGCCAGCAGCTCACAGGGTCTCAATGGCTACACCTTC.